This T cell receptor (beta chain) was profiled in a study of early stage breast cancer tumors (dated by TCRdb to the late 2010s). Regarding the study in general: Of the 15 to 20 invasive breast tumors, about a dozen were found to be estrogen receptor-positive, progesterone receptor-positive and HER2-negative. Of the roughly twelve ER+/PR+/HER2- tumors, eight were classified as invasive ductal carcinomas and four as invasive lobular carcinomas. The average read coverage per sample was around 10-fold. The samples as a whole yielded some 2,700,000 detected templates, corresponding to 1,100,000 or so unique clonotypes.

The study profiled bulk TCR beta-chain repertoires in matched peripheral blood, tumor and adjacent normal breast tissue taken from approximately 15 patients with early-stage breast cancer. Before surgery, whole blood (about 5-10 mL) was collected into EDTA tubes and processed within 2 hours. Ficoll-Paque centrifugation in SepMate-50 tubes was used to isolate peripheral blood mononuclear cells. PBMCs were cryopreserved in around 90% FBS with approximately 10% DMSO in aliquots of about 1.8 to 4.5 million cells and stored in liquid nitrogen. The Qiagen AllPrep DNA/RNA Mini kit was used for genomic DNA extraction. Findings and caveats that apply to the study as a whole: Approximately 2.5-fold higher T cell density and higher clonality were observed in tumors than in adjacent normal breast tissue. Repertoires from blood and normal breast were more alike than repertoires from blood and tumor, and in about 85% of the 16 patients, comparing each tissue with blood separated tumor from normal. Enriched TCRB sequences shared across patients were mostly commonly generated sequences, unlikely to play an important role in the tumor microenvironment. Because the cohort was small, a breakdown by tumor subtype could not be done. Sequencing bulk genomic DNA from unsorted cells could not capture chain pairing or functional markers like CD4, CD8 and FOXP3.

Of note for this clone: Which antigen it targets is not known. No much larger clonotype is one base removed from it; base qualities were not supplied.

Each sample was amplified as two independent genomic DNA replicates: roughly 0.5 ug for blood and around 1.4 ug for tumor or normal breast. TCRB sequencing of genomic DNA was carried out with the ImmunoSeq Intro kit according to the manufacturer's instructions. Multiplex PCR ran 30 to 40 cycles with proprietary primers and spike-in control sequences for absolute quantification. Single-end 150-bp reads were used to sequence an 87-bp fragment spanning the CDR3 plus the flanking V and J genes. Seven samples, each with two replicates, were multiplexed per lane of an Illumina MiSeq using version 3.0 chemistry. In the authors' own workflow: The vendor's proprietary pipeline processed the raw data and merged both replicates into a single result for each sample. Clonotypes were defined as productive rearrangements sharing the V-gene family, CDR3 amino acid sequence and J-gene segment. To compute clonality, the normalized Shannon entropy (Pielou evenness) of TCRB abundances was subtracted from 1. To estimate T cell density, the total number of templates was divided by the input cell count, which was inferred from how much DNA went in. Recon was used with default parameters to estimate total repertoire diversity and clonality. A clonotype was considered tumor-enriched if its abundance in tumor exceeded 0.1% and was at least 32-fold higher than its abundance in normal breast. Sourced from immuneACCESS, this table was stored by TCRdb with only in-frame sequences that have V and J called. A share of the clones is absent; for the studies checked, an unresolved V gene accounts for under half, and the remainder has no known explanation. That table is the source of V, J and clone size, and D and trimming were worked out from the DNA. The sample table contains about 53,000 clones; only one count was recorded for 75% to 95% of them. Jointly, the top ten make up about 5% of the sample.

This receptor was obtained from a person between 65 and 80 years old with breast cancer. Sequenced: blood.

The sequenced DNA is TGTGCCAGTTCGATGGAGTACGAGCAGTACTTC. Translated, this gives CASSMEYEQYF. Recombination joined TRBV2 with TRBJ2-7, with no D gene named confidently. CDR1 and CDR2 were assigned from the germline V gene as SNHLY and FYNNEI. Taken from cysteine to phenylalanine, the CDR3 has 11 residues. Here the CDR3 DNA is all that survives: 33 bases in frame from base 1. The V and J ends are trimmed by 9 bases and 4 bases, leaving 10 bases between them.